One T cell receptor (beta chain) is described in this entry. Its antigen is not identified. This sample is part of a study of CD8 T cells in ankylosing spondylitis. Study results and limitations: Reports say disease-linked clones showed up significantly more in matched ankylosing spondylitis synovial fluid. Existing reports had already noted some motif variants in reactive arthritis synovial fluid and blood. What seemed typical of ankylosing spondylitis blood was a TCR beta motif built from several highly homologous variants. Disease-linked clones had a CD8+ phenotype and relatively low frequency in peripheral blood.

Library preparation for TCR beta used quantitative 5'-RACE with molecular barcodes. TCRdb processed the 5' RACE reads anew with MiXCR; each CDR3 protein has one entry. The sample consists of about 540,000 distinct CDR3 sequences, about an eighth of them appearing once. This CDR3 region has 15 residues. Trimming removed 6 bases from V and 6 bases from J, with 21 bases in between. CDR1 and CDR2 (germline): SGHKS, YYEKEE (reference sequence). The sample consisted of blood, either unsorted or a sorted T cell fraction (not recorded which). This chain joins TRBV5-5 and TRBJ2-5; the D gene could be TRBD1 or TRBD2 (5 bases each). This receptor was taken from a male donor with ankylosing spondylitis. The CDR3 loop is CASIPGADGVKTQYF. The CDR3 nucleotides read TGTGCCAGCATCCCTGGGGCCGACGGGGTAAAGACCCAGTACTTC. The whole variable domain, remainder taken from reference TRBV5-5 and TRBJ2-5, is DAGVTQSPTHLIKTRGQQVTLRCSPISGHKSVSWYQQVLGQGPQFIFQYYEKEERGRGNFPDRFSARQFPNYSSELNVNALLLGDSALYLCASIPGADGVKTQYFGPGTRLLVL.